The 22 T cell receptor beta chains in this list originate from one sample, sequenced in a study of immune cell composition in non-small cell lung cancer. The method was immunoSEQ multiplex PCR; TCRdb's version includes in-frame clones alone and lacks a portion of them. The sample records roughly 3,500 clones, under 85% being singletons. Material for sequencing was lung tumor tissue. The source of these receptors is a human donor with non-small cell lung cancer.

This clone is medium-sized (0.01 to 0.1%) by share. This chain links TRBV7-9 with TRBJ1-6; no firm D call. Germline CDR1 and CDR2: SEHNR and FQNEAQ (reference sequence). This CDR3 region has 12 residues. The germline V and J ends were trimmed by 4 bases and 8 bases, with 6 bases remaining between them. CDR3 nucleotides: TGTGCCAGCAGCTCCTCCTATTCACCCCTCCACTTT. Translating gives CASSSSYSPLHF.

This chain joins TRBV19 and TRBJ1-5; TRBD1 is a possible D gene (6 bases). CDR1 and CDR2 from the germline V gene are LNHDA and SQIVND (reference sequence). The CDR3 is 14 amino acids. The V end was cut by 5 bases, the J end by 7 bases, with 15 bases between. CDR3 amino acids: CASSGGGRLQPQHF. In DNA, the CDR3 is TGTGCCAGTAGTGGGGGCGGACGTCTACAGCCCCAGCATTTT.

This clone was seen a few times. The J gene is TRBJ1-2, the V gene TRBV19, with D maybe TRBD1 (5 bases). Per the germline V gene, CDR1 is LNHDA and CDR2 is SQIVND (reference sequence). Trimming shortened V by 5 bases and J by 6 bases, and 16 bases separated the two germline ends. This CDR3 region has 14 residues. CDR3 loop: CASSLGQGMHGYTF. DNA for the CDR3: TGTGCCAGTAGTCTGGGCCAGGGCATGCATGGCTACACCTTC.

The gene calls are TRBV6-1 and TRBJ1-5, with 7 bases identical to TRBD1. J was trimmed by 6 bases and V by 8 bases; bases with no gene match: 10. The V gene's germline CDR1 is MNHNS and CDR2 SASEGT. The CDR3 totals 14 residues. The CDR3 here is CASLEGDSFQPQHF. The CDR3 DNA sequence: TGTGCCAGCCTCGAGGGGGACAGTTTTCAGCCCCAGCATTTT.

This chain links TRBV7-2 with TRBJ1-5; a possible D gene is TRBD1 (6 bases). From germline, CDR1 is SGHTA and CDR2 FQGNSA. The V gene lost 3 bases and the J gene lost 0 bases, with 12 bases spanning the gap. The CDR3 is 16 residues long. The CDR3 is CASSLRGGYSNQPQHF. CDR3 nucleotide sequence: TGTGCCAGCAGCTTGAGGGGGGGATATAGCAATCAGCCCCAGCATTTT.

The chain employs TRBV4-3 and TRBJ2-3; possible D gene TRBD1, 6 bases. Trimming shortened V by 0 bases and J by 1 base, and 11 bases separated the two germline ends. Germline V lookup: CDR1 LGHNA, CDR2 YSLEER. The CDR3 is 16 residues long. The DNA for the CDR3 is TGCGCCAGCAGCCAAGATCAGGGGATCGGCACAGATACGCAGTATTTT. It is translated as CASSQDQGIGTDTQYF.

This clone is deemed medium-sized. The rearrangement uses TRBV7-9 and TRBJ1-1; D gene unclear. V was clipped by 1 base and J by 7 bases, with 10 bases between them. The CDR3 contains 13 residues. CDR1 SEHNR and CDR2 FQNEAQ come from the germline V gene (reference sequence). The CDR3 spells CASSLEEGLEAFF. The DNA of the CDR3 is TGTGCCAGCAGCTTAGAAGAGGGTCTTGAAGCTTTCTTT.

V and J are TRBV7-6 and TRBJ2-1, with 14 bases fitting TRBD2. Germline loops: CDR1 SGHVS, CDR2 FNYEAQ. The trim removed 4 bases at V and 1 base at J, leaving 15 bases unmatched. CDR3 length: 21 amino acids. This CDR3 reads CASSSPESGTSGGSSYNEQFF. The CDR3 DNA is TGTGCCAGCAGCTCCCCGGAGTCCGGGACTAGCGGGGGCTCTTCCTACAATGAGCAGTTCTTC.

V is TRBV9 and J is TRBJ2-7; a weak D match, TRBD1 (5 bases). V lost 0 bases to trimming and J lost 2 bases, with 9 bases between them. CDR1 and CDR2 (germline): SGDLS, YYNGEE. The CDR3 has 14 amino acids. The CDR3 protein is CASSVGQGTYEQYF. CDR3 sequence (DNA): TGTGCCAGCAGCGTAGGGCAGGGTACCTACGAGCAGTACTTC.

This clone has more than one count but fewer than ten. The V call is TRBV2, the J call TRBJ1-6; TRBD1 aligns across 7 bases. Germline CDR1 reads SNHLY; CDR2 reads FYNNEI. CDR3 length: 14 amino acids. V was pared by 3 bases and J by 9 bases, with 5 bases of the junction left unmatched. CDR3 sequence reads: CASSEGDRISPLHF. In DNA form, the CDR3 reads TGTGCCAGCAGTGAGGGGGACAGAATTTCACCCCTCCACTTT.

The V gene is TRBV6-5, the J gene TRBJ1-4; no reliable D call. Germline CDR1 reads MNHEY; CDR2 reads SVGAGI. CDR3 length: 15 amino acids. V gave up 2 bases and J gave up 4 bases, with 11 bases separating them. In DNA, the CDR3 is TGTGCCAGCAGTTACAACGGGAAGGGTAATGAAAAACTGTTTTTT. Protein sequence: CASSYNGKGNEKLFF.

The chain links TRBV15 to TRBJ2-1; tentative D call: TRBD1 (6 bases). The V gene lost 5 bases and the J gene lost 4 bases, with 18 bases spanning the gap. Looked up from germline, CDR1 is LNHNV and CDR2 is YYDKDF (reference sequence). This CDR3 contains 16 residues. DNA for the CDR3: TGTGCCACCAGCCGCACAAGGGGGTCAGGATACAATGAGCAGTTCTTC. Protein: CATSRTRGSGYNEQFF.

This clone was counted once. V gene TRBV13 combines with J gene TRBJ2-1; 8 nucleotides match TRBD2. V lost 1 base to trimming and J lost 0 bases; unmatched junction nucleotides: 11. The V gene's germline CDR1 is PRHDT and CDR2 FYEKMQ (reference sequence). The CDR3 contains 19 residues. The DNA for the CDR3 is TGTGCCAGCAGCTTAGAAGAGCGGGGGTTCCCGAGCTCCTACAATGAGCAGTTCTTC. It encodes CASSLEERGFPSSYNEQFF.

The chain uses TRBV15 and TRBJ2-5; a possible D gene is TRBD1 (6 bases). V was cut by 5 bases and J by 5 bases, with 15 bases left in between. The CDR3 is made up of 14 amino acids. From germline, CDR1 is LNHNV and CDR2 YYDKDF (reference sequence). DNA for the CDR3: TGTGCCACCAGCGCCGGGCAGGGGTGGGAGACCCAGTACTTC. It is translated as CATSAGQGWETQYF. The full variable domain, in which reference TRBV15 and TRBJ2-5 provide the parts outside the CDR3, is DAMVIQNPRYQVTQFGKPVTLSCSQTLNHNVMYWYQQKSSQAPKLLFHYYDKDFNNEADTPDNFQSRRPNTSFCFLDIRSPGLGDTAMYLCATSAGQGWETQYFGPGTRLLVL.

This clone was detected once. The J gene is TRBJ1-5, the V gene TRBV7-8; a possible D gene is TRBD1 (5 bases). This CDR3 comprises 14 residues. Looked up from germline, CDR1 is SGHVS and CDR2 is FQNEAQ. Trimming pared 5 bases from V and 3 bases from J, leaving 11 bases between. DNA for the CDR3: TGTGCCAGCAGCCTAGGGGCTGACAATCAGCCCCAGCATTTT. Amino acids: CASSLGADNQPQHF.

This sequence joins TRBV5-1 and TRBJ2-3; D possibly corresponds to TRBD1 (6 bases). V dropped 4 bases and J dropped 3 bases, with 12 bases sitting between them. The germline gives CDR1 SGHRS, CDR2 YFSETQ. The CDR3 contains 14 residues. In DNA, the CDR3 is TGCGCCAGCAGCGCAGGGGCGCGGACAGATACGCAGTATTTT. As protein: CASSAGARTDTQYF.

The rearrangement links TRBV30 to TRBJ2-6; the match to TRBD1 covers 12 bases. The junction had 0 bases not matched to a gene; V was cut back by 3 bases and J by 0 bases. CDR1 is GTSNPN and CDR2 is SVGIG in the germline V gene (reference sequence). This CDR3 contains 16 residues. CDR3 sequence (DNA): TGTGCCTGGAGGGGACAGGGGGCCTCTGGGGCCAACGTCCTGACTTTC. It yields the protein CAWRGQGASGANVLTF.

The rearrangement joins TRBV12-5 to TRBJ2-2; 13 bases agree with TRBD2. Trimming at V came to 3 bases and at J to 7 bases, leaving 11 bases not matched to a gene. This CDR3 is built from 18 residues. Germline V gene sequence: CDR1 LGHNT, CDR2 FRNRAP. The CDR3 sequence: CASGFRLAGGLVIGELFF. CDR3 nucleotide sequence: TGTGCTAGTGGTTTTCGACTAGCGGGGGGTCTCGTCATCGGGGAGCTGTTTTTT.

The chain is built from TRBV18 and TRBJ2-2, with 9 nucleotides matching TRBD1. CDR3 size: 16 residues. Germline V CDR1 and CDR2: KGHSH, LQKENI. With 3 bases clipped from V and 4 bases from J, the junction kept 6 bases outside the gene matches. CDR3 sequence reads: CASSPMGQGSTGELFF. CDR3 sequence (DNA): TGTGCCAGCTCACCCATGGGACAGGGCAGCACCGGGGAGCTGTTTTTT.

Sample share makes this clone medium-sized. V usage is TRBV11-2 and J usage is TRBJ1-6; 8 bases map to TRBD1. The CDR3 length is 13 residues. Germline loops: CDR1 SGHAT, CDR2 FQNNGV. The V segment lost 5 bases and the J segment 11 bases; nucleotides outside the gene matches: 5. CDR3 amino acids: CASSLGQGTPLHF. The CDR3 nucleotides are TGTGCCAGCAGCCTCGGACAGGGAACACCCCTCCACTTT.

The genes are TRBV5-1 and TRBJ2-1; 10 bases map to TRBD2. Germline CDR1 is SGHRS and CDR2 is YFSETQ. After removal of 4 bases from V and 7 bases from J, the junction contained 5 bases not matched to a gene. The CDR3 spans 14 residues. The CDR3 protein is CASSPPGLANEQFF. The CDR3 DNA reads TGCGCCAGCAGCCCGCCGGGACTAGCGAATGAGCAGTTCTTC.

This rearrangement joins TRBV6-5 to TRBJ2-7, with 9 bases that match TRBD1. CDR3 size: 16 residues. V dropped 3 bases and J dropped 5; count of bases not matched to a gene: 11. Germline-derived CDR1 and CDR2 are MNHEY and SVGAGI. Here the CDR3 reads CASSYRAGQGTHEQYF. CDR3 DNA: TGTGCCAGCAGTTATCGGGCAGGACAGGGGACCCACGAGCAGTACTTC.